This T cell receptor beta chain was sequenced for a study of sequential checkpoint blockade in melanoma. TCRdb's table, derived via immunoSEQ multiplex PCR, lists solely in-frame clones and lacks some. The sample lists roughly 23,000 clones, around 70% occurring once. Treatment here: randomized to nivolumab then ipilimumab (arm A) or the reverse (arm B). Patients had received no earlier DNA-damaging chemotherapy. The CDR3 extends over 15 amino acids. V was cut by 4 bases and J by 1 base, with 13 bases left in between. The germline gives CDR1 SNHLY, CDR2 FYNNEI. The J gene is TRBJ1-2, the V gene TRBV2, with a possible D match to TRBD1 (6 bases). The receptor was isolated from a human donor with melanoma. This sample comprised CD8+ T cells sorted from blood (inferred from file names), obtained from a patient given nivolumab and ipilimumab in sequence. The CDR3 DNA follows: TGTGCCAGCAGTGGGGGGCAGGTGATTAACTATGGCTACACCTTC. Translation: CASSGGQVINYGYTF.